The 9 T cell receptor beta chains below were found in one sample sequenced in a study of PD-1 blockade in classical Hodgkin lymphoma. The table came from immunoSEQ multiplex PCR; TCRdb's copy has only in-frame clones and leaves some out. The table records roughly 94,000 clones, roughly 91% of them present only once. Time point of the sample: cycle 4 day 1 (C4D1), after about 6 weeks of nivolumab. Each patient experienced a relapse that followed autologous stem cell transplantation, and brentuximab vedotin exposure varied. Here the sequenced sample was peripheral blood mononuclear cells (PBMCs), taken before the fourth cycle of nivolumab. Receptors originate from a human donor with classical Hodgkin lymphoma.

The chain joins TRBV28 to TRBJ2-5, with D possibly called TRBD1 or TRBD2 (6 bases each). CDR1 is MDHEN, CDR2 SYDVKM, per germline. The CDR3 is 15 amino acids. Trimming pared 7 bases from V and 4 bases from J, leaving 19 bases between. CDR3 amino acids: CASNDGGREGETQYF. The DNA of the CDR3 is TGTGCCAGCAACGACGGGGGCAGAGAGGGAGAGACCCAGTACTTC.

The chain couples TRBV4-1 to TRBJ2-5; TRBD1 matches at 8 bases. V lost 0 bases and J lost 5; bases outside the gene matches: 11. CDR3 length equals 17 residues. Per the germline V gene, CDR1 is MGHRA and CDR2 is YSYEKL. Here the CDR3 DNA reads TGCGCCAGCAGCCAAGATGACGGCGGAACAGGGGGGGAGACCCAGTACTTC. Its protein is CASSQDDGGTGGETQYF.

V usage is TRBV5-1 and J usage is TRBJ1-1; weak D call: TRBD1 (5 bases). The length of the CDR3 is 15 residues. The germline V gene encodes CDR1 SGHRS and CDR2 YFSETQ. With 0 bases removed from V and 4 bases from J, the gap between germline ends came to 13 bases. The CDR3 coding sequence is TGCGCCAGCAGCTTGGACCGGCCGAGGGGCACTGAAGCTTTCTTT. It translates to CASSLDRPRGTEAFF.

The genes are TRBV27 and TRBJ2-3, with 9 bases fitting TRBD1. The CDR3 sequence is 13 residues long. Germline CDR1 MNHEY, CDR2 SMNVEV (reference sequence). The ends lost 5 bases at V and 8 bases at J; junction bases unmatched: 5. CDR3 in DNA: TGTGCCAGCAGTACACAGGGGGCCGGTACGCAGTATTTT. This gives the protein CASSTQGAGTQYF.

In its sample, this clone was seen once. The chain links TRBV2 to TRBJ2-1; D not certain. Germline lookup yields CDR1 SNHLY and CDR2 FYNNEI. This CDR3 has 12 residues. The V end was cut by 7 bases, the J end by 0 bases, with 4 bases between. This CDR3 reads CASTASYNEQFF. CDR3 bases: TGTGCCAGCACAGCCTCCTACAATGAGCAGTTCTTC. Using reference TRBV2 and TRBJ2-1 for the parts outside the CDR3, the full variable domain is EPEVTQTPSHQVTQMGQEVILRCVPISNHLYFYWYRQILGQKVEFLVSFYNNEISEKSEIFDDQFSVERPDGSNFTLKIRSTKLEDSAMYFCASTASYNEQFFGPGTRLTVL.

This chain links TRBV10-3 with TRBJ1-2; D gene unclear. Germline CDR1 reads ENHRY; CDR2 reads SYGVKD. V lost 4 bases, J lost 4 bases, and 16 bases lay in between. The CDR3 is 15 residues long. As DNA, the CDR3 is TGTGCCATCAGTGCGGTCGAACGAGAGGGCTATGGCTACACCTTC. It translates to CAISAVEREGYGYTF.

The chain uses TRBV10-3 and TRBJ1-1, with D perhaps TRBD1 (6 bases). Trimming pared 5 bases from V and 5 bases from J, leaving 21 bases between. The germline V gene encodes CDR1 ENHRY and CDR2 SYGVKD. The CDR3 loop spans 16 amino acids. DNA of the CDR3: TGTGCCATCAGTTCCAGGGGCTCCCAATTAGGGACTGAAGCTTTCTTT. Protein product: CAISSRGSQLGTEAFF.

This clone was observed a single time. V and J are TRBV19 and TRBJ1-1, with 9 nucleotides matching TRBD1. Germline CDR1 is LNHDA and CDR2 is SQIVND (reference sequence). With 1 base clipped from V and 4 bases from J, the junction kept 4 bases outside the gene matches. The length of the CDR3 is 15 residues. CDR3 residues: CASSIAGQGRTEAFF. The CDR3, as DNA: TGTGCCAGTAGTATAGCCGGACAGGGGCGCACTGAAGCTTTCTTT.

The J gene is TRBJ2-5, the V gene TRBV7-3; D ambiguous. Germline CDR1 reads SGHTA; CDR2 reads FQGTGA. V was clipped by 0 bases and J by 2 bases, with 13 bases between them. The CDR3 has 16 amino acids. The CDR3 DNA sequence: TGTGCCAGCAGCTTAACCCGAGTGGCGGAACAAGAGACCCAGTACTTC. It encodes CASSLTRVAEQETQYF.